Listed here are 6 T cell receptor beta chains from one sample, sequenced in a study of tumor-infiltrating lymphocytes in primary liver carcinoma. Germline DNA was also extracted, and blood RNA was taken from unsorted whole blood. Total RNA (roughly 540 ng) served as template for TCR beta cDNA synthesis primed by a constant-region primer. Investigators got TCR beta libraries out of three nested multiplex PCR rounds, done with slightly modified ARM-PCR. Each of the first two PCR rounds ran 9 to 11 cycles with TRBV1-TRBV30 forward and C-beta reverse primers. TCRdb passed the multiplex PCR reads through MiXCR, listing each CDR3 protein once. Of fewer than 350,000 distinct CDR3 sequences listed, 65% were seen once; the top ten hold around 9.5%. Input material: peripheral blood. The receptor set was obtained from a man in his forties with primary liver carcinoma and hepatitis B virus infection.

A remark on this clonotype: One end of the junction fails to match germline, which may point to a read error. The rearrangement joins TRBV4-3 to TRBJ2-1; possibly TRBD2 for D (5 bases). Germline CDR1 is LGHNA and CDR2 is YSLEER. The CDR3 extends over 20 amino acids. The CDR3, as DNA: TGCGCCAACAGCCAAGATGCACTAGTGATCTTTGGGAGCTCCTACAGTGAGCAGTTCTTC. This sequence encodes CANSQDALVIFGSSYSEQFF.

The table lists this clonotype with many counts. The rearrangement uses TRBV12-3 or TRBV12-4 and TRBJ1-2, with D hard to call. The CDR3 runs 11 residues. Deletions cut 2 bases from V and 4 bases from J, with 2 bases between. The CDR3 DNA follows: TGTGCCAGCAGTTTACTCTATGGCTACACCTTC. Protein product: CASSLLYGYTF.

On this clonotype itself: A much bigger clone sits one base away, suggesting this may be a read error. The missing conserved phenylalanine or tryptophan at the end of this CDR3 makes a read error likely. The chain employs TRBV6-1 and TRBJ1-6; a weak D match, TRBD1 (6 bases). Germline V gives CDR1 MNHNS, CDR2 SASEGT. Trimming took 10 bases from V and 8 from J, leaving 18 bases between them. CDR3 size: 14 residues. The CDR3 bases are TGTGCCACAACCCGAGAGGGGGGGTATTCACCCCTCCACATT. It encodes CATTREGGYSPLHI.

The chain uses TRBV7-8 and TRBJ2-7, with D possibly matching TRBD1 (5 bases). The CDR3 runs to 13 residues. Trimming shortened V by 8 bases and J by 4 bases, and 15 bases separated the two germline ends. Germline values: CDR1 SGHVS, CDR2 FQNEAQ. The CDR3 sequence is CASCWKQEYEQYF. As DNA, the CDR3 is TGTGCCAGCTGCTGGAAACAGGAATACGAGCAGTACTTC.

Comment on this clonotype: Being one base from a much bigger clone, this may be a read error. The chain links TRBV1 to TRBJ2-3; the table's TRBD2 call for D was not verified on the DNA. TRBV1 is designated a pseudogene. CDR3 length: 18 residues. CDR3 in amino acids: CTSSQDKLLSGRTNTQYF. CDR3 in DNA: TGCACCAGCAGCCAAGATAAATTGTTAAGCGGGAGGACAAATACGCAGTATTTT.

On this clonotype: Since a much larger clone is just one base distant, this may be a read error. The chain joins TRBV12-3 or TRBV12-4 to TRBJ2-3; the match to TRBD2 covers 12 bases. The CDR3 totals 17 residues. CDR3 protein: CTSSSLPSGRARDTQYF. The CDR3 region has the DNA TGTACCAGCAGCTCCCTCCCTAGCGGGAGGGCCCGAGATACGCAGTATTTT.